Each of the 26 T cell receptor beta chains below was sequenced from the same sample in a study of shared T cell receptors in the human thymus. Only in-frame clones appear in the TCRdb table, and some are missing; sequencing was by immunoSEQ multiplex PCR. The sample gives about 540,000 clones, approximately 80% of which show up once; about 0.012% is in the top ten. This sample was shared with a second study, whose subject was human thymus T cells.

Sequenced input: thymocytes. These receptors all come from a boy younger than two with a congenital heart defect.

The chain links TRBV5-1 to TRBJ1-2; TRBD1 aligns across 9 bases. Germline trimming cut 1 base from V and 8 bases from J; bases unmatched to any gene: 9. CDR3 length: 15 amino acids. The germline gives CDR1 SGHRS, CDR2 YFSETQ. The CDR3 region has the DNA TGCGCCAGCAGCTTGCCGGACAGGGGACCATTGGGCTACACCTTC. Protein product: CASSLPDRGPLGYTF.

V and J are TRBV28 and TRBJ2-7; 7 bases map to TRBD1. The CDR3 covers 13 residues. Losses at the gene ends were 8 bases for V and 2 bases for J; bases not matched to a gene: 6. Looked up from germline, CDR1 is MDHEN and CDR2 is SYDVKM. For the CDR3, the DNA is TGTGCCAGCCTACAGGGGACGACCTACGAGCAGTACTTC. Translating it yields CASLQGTTYEQYF.

A single count supports this clone. The V and J genes are TRBV15 and TRBJ1-4; D remains unclear. The ends were cut back, 0 bases at V and 0 bases at J, with 11 bases in the middle. CDR3 length equals 17 residues. CDR1 and CDR2 (germline): LNHNV, YYDKDF (reference sequence). CDR3 in amino acids: CATSREGSGATNEKLFF. CDR3 sequence (DNA): TGTGCCACCAGCAGAGAAGGAAGCGGCGCAACTAATGAAAAACTGTTTTTT. The whole variable domain, filled in from reference TRBV15 and TRBJ1-4, reads DAMVIQNPRYQVTQFGKPVTLSCSQTLNHNVMYWYQQKSSQAPKLLFHYYDKDFNNEADTPDNFQSRRPNTSFCFLDIRSPGLGDTAMYLCATSREGSGATNEKLFFGSGTQLSVL.

The CDR3, as DNA: TGTGCCAGCAGTTTCCCCCGGCCGGCCGGAGGCAATGAGCAGTTCTTC. This codes for CASSFPRPAGGNEQFF. The chain is built from TRBV28 and TRBJ2-1, with a weak D call TRBD2 (5 bases). This CDR3 contains 16 residues. The V end was cut by 3 bases, the J end by 6 bases, with 18 bases between. CDR1 is MDHEN and CDR2 is SYDVKM in the germline V gene.

The J gene is TRBJ1-5, the V gene TRBV10-2; TRBD1 is a possible D gene (5 bases). This CDR3 is 15 amino acids long. CDR1 and CDR2 (germline): WSHSY, SAAADI. V was shortened by 5 bases and J by 0 bases, with 11 bases between the two germline ends. The DNA of the CDR3 is TGCGCCAGCAGTCAGCGGGGGGATAGCAATCAGCCCCAGCATTTT. Protein sequence: CASSQRGDSNQPQHF.

This clone was picked up a small number of times. The chain carries TRBV5-1 and TRBJ2-7; D is unresolved. CDR3 length equals 11 residues. V lost 2 bases to trimming and J lost 3 bases, with 3 bases between them. Germline lookup yields CDR1 SGHRS and CDR2 YFSETQ. This CDR3 reads CASSFNYEQYF. The CDR3 nucleotides are TGCGCCAGCAGCTTCAACTACGAGCAGTACTTC.

This chain connects TRBV27 to TRBJ1-2; 12 bases line up with TRBD1. CDR1 is MNHEY and CDR2 is SMNVEV in the germline V gene (reference sequence). Losses at the gene ends were 4 bases for V and 5 bases for J; bases not matched to a gene: 26. The CDR3 is 22 residues long. The CDR3 DNA follows: TGTGCCAGCAGTTCCCACCTTTGGGGCTTCCGGGACAGGGGGCGCGTTGGGTATGGCTACACCTTC. Encoded protein: CASSSHLWGFRDRGRVGYGYTF.

There are a few counts of this clone. This chain links TRBV5-1 with TRBJ2-7; TRBD2 is a possible D gene (5 bases). Looked up from germline, CDR1 is SGHRS and CDR2 is YFSETQ. The ends were cut back, 4 bases at V and 3 bases at J, with 14 bases in the middle. The CDR3 contains 14 residues. Here the CDR3 DNA reads TGCGCCAGCAGCCCGGAGGCTCCAAACTACGAGCAGTACTTC. Translating it yields CASSPEAPNYEQYF.

J is TRBJ2-7 and V is TRBV4-1, with TRBD1 identical over 10 bases. Germline loops: CDR1 MGHRA, CDR2 YSYEKL. CDR3 length: 14 residues. The V gene end was trimmed by 2 bases and the J gene end by 3 bases; junction bases not matched to a gene: 1. This CDR3 is CASSQWTGGYEQYF. CDR3 sequence (DNA): TGCGCCAGCAGCCAATGGACAGGGGGCTACGAGCAGTACTTC.

V is TRBV6-1 and J is TRBJ2-7, with D tentatively TRBD2 (5 bases). This CDR3 contains 15 residues. Germline-derived CDR1 and CDR2 are MNHNS and SASEGT. Trimming cost V 4 bases and J 0 bases, with 13 bases left between them. The CDR3 is CASSVPSGFSYEQYF. The CDR3 DNA follows: TGTGCCAGCAGTGTGCCTTCGGGATTCTCCTACGAGCAGTACTTC.

The J gene is TRBJ2-1, the V gene TRBV4-3; D is uncertain. Germline V gives CDR1 LGHNA, CDR2 YSLEER. CDR3 length equals 13 residues. V was shortened by 1 base and J by 12 bases, with 13 bases between the two germline ends. CDR3: CASSQGPPSGQFF. For the CDR3, the DNA is TGCGCCAGCAGCCAAGGGCCTCCAAGTGGGCAGTTCTTC.

The gene calls are TRBV5-6 and TRBJ2-7; tentatively, D is TRBD1 (5 bases). In germline, CDR1 is SGHDT, CDR2 YYEEEE. This CDR3 has 15 residues. V lost 4 bases and J lost 5, with 19 bases in between. Written as DNA, the CDR3 is TGTGCCAGCAGCCCTTGGGGCGGCAGCGAAGACGAGCAGTACTTC. Encoded protein: CASSPWGGSEDEQYF.

The chain employs TRBV27 and TRBJ2-5, with D unresolved. The CDR3 spans 15 residues. Deletions cut 3 bases from V and 0 bases from J, with 11 bases between. Germline values: CDR1 MNHEY, CDR2 SMNVEV (reference sequence). CDR3 in DNA: TGTGCCAGCAGTTTTCGGTCGAGCTACCAAGAGACCCAGTACTTC. Its protein is CASSFRSSYQETQYF.

The rearrangement uses TRBV5-1 and TRBJ1-2, with 8 bases identical to TRBD1. Per the germline V gene, CDR1 is SGHRS and CDR2 is YFSETQ. The CDR3 length is 16 residues. J gave up 2 bases and V 4 bases, and 10 bases lay outside the gene matches. The CDR3 sequence is CASSPSQDRENYGYTF. CDR3 DNA: TGCGCCAGCAGCCCCTCACAGGACAGGGAAAACTATGGCTACACCTTC.

The genes are TRBV5-1 and TRBJ1-2; D call uncertain. Germline CDR1 SGHRS, CDR2 YFSETQ. Trimming stripped 0 bases from V and 2 bases from J, with 8 bases between. The CDR3 is 14 residues long. In nucleotides, the CDR3 is TGCGCCAGCAGCTTGGGCAGGCGAAACTATGGCTACACCTTC. This translates into CASSLGRRNYGYTF.

The rearrangement joins TRBV14 to TRBJ2-1, with 7 bases identical to TRBD1. CDR1 is SGHDN, CDR2 FVKESK, per germline. V dropped 4 bases and J dropped 6; count of bases not matched to a gene: 3. This CDR3 region has 13 residues. CDR3: CASSRQGPNEQFF. The DNA of the CDR3 is TGTGCCAGCAGCCGACAGGGTCCCAATGAGCAGTTCTTC.

This clone has a handful of counts. The chain links TRBV28 to TRBJ1-3, with 7 bases that match TRBD1. The CDR3 runs 17 residues. CDR1 and CDR2 (germline): MDHEN, SYDVKM. J lost 0 bases, V lost 2 bases, and 7 bases had no gene match. The DNA of the CDR3 is TGTGCCAGCAGTTTAGGGGAGGACAGGCTCTCTGGAAACACCATATATTTT. This sequence encodes CASSLGEDRLSGNTIYF.

This clone has a handful of counts. The chain uses TRBV5-5 and TRBJ1-2; 7 bases line up with TRBD1. Germline loops: CDR1 SGHKS, CDR2 YYEKEE (reference sequence). This CDR3 comprises 13 residues. Trimming removed 4 bases from V and 13 bases from J; junction bases left unmatched: 13. DNA of the CDR3: TGTGCCAGCAGCGAACAGGGGTCCATGCTTGGCACCTTC. Encoded protein: CASSEQGSMLGTF. Supplemented by reference TRBV5-5 and TRBJ1-2, the full variable domain reads DAGVTQSPTHLIKTRGQQVTLRCSPISGHKSVSWYQQVLGQGPQFIFQYYEKEERGRGNFPDRFSARQFPNYSSELNVNALLLGDSALYLCASSEQGSMLGTFGSGTRLTVV.

V and J are TRBV6-1 and TRBJ2-5; maybe TRBD2 (6 bases). Trimming removed 8 bases at V and 1 base at J, with 8 bases between. Per germline, CDR1 MNHNS and CDR2 SASEGT. This CDR3 has 12 amino acids. The CDR3 reads CASRDFQETQYF. The CDR3 nucleotides are TGTGCCAGCCGGGACTTCCAAGAGACCCAGTACTTC.

As DNA, the CDR3 is TGCGCCAGCAGCTTGGGGCCACCTTCTAAGCGGGGAGATACGCAGTATTTT. Translated, it gives CASSLGPPSKRGDTQYF. The chain employs TRBV5-1 and TRBJ2-3, with TRBD2 identical over 7 bases. J lost 5 bases, V lost 0 bases, and 12 bases had no gene match. CDR1 is SGHRS and CDR2 is YFSETQ in the germline V gene. This CDR3 spans 17 amino acids.

J is TRBJ2-1 and V is TRBV4-3; 13 nucleotides agree with TRBD2. J lost 9 bases, V lost 2 bases, and 4 bases had no gene match. The CDR3 contains 15 residues. Germline CDR1 and CDR2: LGHNA and YSLEER. In nucleotides, the CDR3 is TGCGCCAGCAGCCAACCGGGACTAGCGGGATCTGAGCAGTTCTTC. It translates to CASSQPGLAGSEQFF.

As for this clone: Other DNA variants within this sample encode the same CDR3. The chain links TRBV6-1 to TRBJ2-7; D perhaps matches TRBD2 (5 bases). Per germline, CDR1 MNHNS and CDR2 SASEGT. Trimming shortened V by 4 bases and J by 4 bases, and 11 bases separated the two germline ends. The CDR3 runs 13 residues. The CDR3 bases are TGTGCCAGCAGTGGAGAGACGGGGTACGAGCAGTACTTC. It yields the protein CASSGETGYEQYF.

The chain is built from TRBV4-3 and TRBJ2-5, with TRBD2 matching over 10 bases. The CDR3 consists of 19 residues. With V trimmed by 0 bases and J by 5 bases, 15 bases remained unmatched. Germline lookup yields CDR1 LGHNA and CDR2 YSLEER. CDR3: CASSQEGSASGRLQETQYF. The DNA for the CDR3 is TGCGCCAGCAGCCAAGAAGGTTCGGCTAGCGGGAGATTGCAGGAGACCCAGTACTTC.

The gene calls are TRBV4-1 and TRBJ2-5; possibly TRBD1 for D (5 bases). Trimming took off 1 base at V and 5 bases at J, with 14 bases between the two ends. The length of the CDR3 is 15 residues. Germline CDR1 is MGHRA and CDR2 is YSYEKL. The chain's CDR3 is CASSQASQAKETQYF. CDR3 nucleotide sequence: TGCGCCAGCAGCCAAGCATCACAGGCAAAGGAGACCCAGTACTTC.

The chain has TRBV27 and TRBJ2-1; TRBD2 matches 16 bases. V was clipped by 6 bases and J by 5 bases; unmatched bases: 10. The CDR3 loop spans 18 amino acids. The germline V gene has CDR1 MNHEY and CDR2 SMNVEV (reference sequence). CDR3 in amino acids: CASRAGLAGGPLNNEQFF. The CDR3 nucleotides read TGTGCCAGCAGGGCGGGACTAGCGGGAGGGCCGCTCAACAATGAGCAGTTCTTC.

CDR3 nucleotides: TGTGCCAGTAGTATACCCGACAGGCGGGATGGCTACACCTTC. As protein: CASSIPDRRDGYTF. This chain links TRBV19 with TRBJ1-2, with D perhaps matching TRBD1 (6 bases). The germline CDR1 and CDR2 sequences are LNHDA and SQIVND (reference sequence). This CDR3 is built from 14 residues. The V gene lost 2 bases and the J gene lost 6 bases, with 13 bases spanning the gap. The full variable domain, with the rest looked up from reference TRBV19 and TRBJ1-2, is DGGITQSPKYLFRKEGQNVTLSCEQNLNHDAMYWYRQDPGQGLRLIYYSQIVNDFQKGDIAEGYSVSREKKESFPLTVTSAQKNPTAFYLCASSIPDRRDGYTFGSGTRLTVV.